A selection of T cell receptor beta chains follows, all from one sample in a study of T cell changes during pregnancy in multiple sclerosis. Method: immunoSEQ multiplex PCR; TCRdb's copy keeps in-frame clones and lacks some. The table includes some 70,000 clones, roughly 90% detected once. The sample here was peripheral blood, taken after pregnancy. The receptors come from a female donor in good health, enrolled as a control in a pregnancy study. The CDR3 runs from the conserved cysteine through the conserved F or W. The D gene is left open where the match is weak. The size of a clone is reported for some rows only, either as once, few or many, or as a class for expanded clones.

TRBV7-6	-	-	TRBJ2-5	TGTGCCAGCAGCTTAGACACGAGGGACCAAGAGACCCAGTACTTC	CASSLDTRDQETQYF
TRBV30	once	TRBD2	TRBJ2-7	TGTGCCTGGAGTGCCGGGACTAGCGCTTACGAGCAGTACTTC	CAWSAGTSAYEQYF
TRBV29-1	-	-	TRBJ1-4	TGCAGCGTTGGTGGTGGCAATGAAAAACTGTTTTTT	CSVGGGNEKLFF
TRBV19	-	-	TRBJ1-2	TGTGCCAGTAGTATAGAGGCCAGCGCTAACTATGGCTACACCTTC	CASSIEASANYGYTF
TRBV9	-	TRBD2	TRBJ2-1	TGTGCCAGCAGCCTCGACGCTAGCGGCGACTACAATGAGCAGTTCTTC	CASSLDASGDYNEQFF
TRBV7-9	-	-	TRBJ1-5	TGTGCCAGCAGCTTAGAGGGGACAAGCAATCAGCCCCAGCATTTT	CASSLEGTSNQPQHF
TRBV9	-	TRBD2	TRBJ2-3	TGTGCCAGCAGCGTAGAGAGCGGGAGGGCCCTAGGTACGCAGTATTTT	CASSVESGRALGTQYF
TRBV29-1	-	-	TRBJ2-5	TGCAGCGTTCGGGTGGTGGAGACCCAGTACTTC	CSVRVVETQYF
TRBV10-3	once	-	TRBJ1-3	TGTGCCATCAGCGGAGTGGCCGGCGGTGGAAACACCATATATTTT	CAISGVAGGGNTIYF
TRBV27	-	-	TRBJ1-2	TGTGCCAGCAGTCTAGTGACAGACACCTACACCTTC	CASSLVTDTYTF
TRBV27	-	-	TRBJ1-2	TGTGCCAGCAGTTTAACCCGAGCTACCACCCTCTATGGCTACACCTTC	CASSLTRATTLYGYTF
TRBV11-2	-	-	TRBJ2-1	TGTGCCAGCAGCTTTACGACGGGCAATGAGCAGTTCTTC	CASSFTTGNEQFF
TRBV19	-	TRBD1	TRBJ1-2	TGTGCCAGTAGTTCTCGACAGGGTCAAGGCTATGGCTACACCTTC	CASSSRQGQGYGYTF
TRBV30	few	TRBD2	TRBJ2-1	TGTGCCTGGAGTAACAGCGGGACTTTTGTCGATGAGCAGTTCTTC	CAWSNSGTFVDEQFF
TRBV5-6	-	TRBD1	TRBJ1-2	TGTGCCAGCAGCTTGCCGGGACAGGGGAACTATGGCTACACCTTC	CASSLPGQGNYGYTF
TRBV2	-	-	TRBJ2-5	TGTGCCAGCAGTGGGTGGCAGGGGTGGGAGACCCAGTACTTC	CASSGWQGWETQYF
TRBV6-5	-	TRBD1	TRBJ2-7	TGTGCCAGCAGTAATCGTAGGACAGGGGGCAACGAGCAGTACTTC	CASSNRRTGGNEQYF
TRBV11-2	-	TRBD2	TRBJ2-1	TGTGCCAGCAGCTTAGACGCAACGGATACCGGGACTAGCGGGAGCGGGGAGCAGTTCTTC	CASSLDATDTGTSGSGEQFF
TRBV7-2	-	-	TRBJ2-1	TGTGCCAGCAGCCCCCTGGCGGGTGAGCAGTTCTTC	CASSPLAGEQFF
TRBV5-6	-	TRBD1	TRBJ1-2	TGTGCCAGCAGCTTTCCGGACAGGAACTATGGCTACACCTTC	CASSFPDRNYGYTF
TRBV30	-	-	TRBJ1-1	TGTGCCTTTGCGAAGGCGGCTGAAGCTTTCTTT	CAFAKAAEAFF
TRBV25-1	-	TRBD2	TRBJ2-3	TGTGCCAGCAGGCCCCCGGGACTAGCGGGAGGGCCCGCAGATACGCAGTATTTT	CASRPPGLAGGPADTQYF
TRBV5-4	-	TRBD2	TRBJ2-7	TGTGCCAGCAGCTTGGGGTCGGGCGGGAGGGCACACGAGCAGTACTTC	CASSLGSGGRAHEQYF
TRBV6-5	-	-	TRBJ1-2	TGTGCCACCCGTGCTGCGAATGGCTACACCTTC	CATRAANGYTF
TRBV4-3	-	-	TRBJ2-1	TGCGCCAGCAGCCAAGATAGGGGGATCAATGAGCAGTTCTTC	CASSQDRGINEQFF
TRBV25-1	-	-	TRBJ2-7	TGTGCCAGCAGTGCTGCGGCCGGGTACGAGCAGTACTTC	CASSAAAGYEQYF
TRBV7-2	-	TRBD1	TRBJ2-7	TGTGCCAGCAGCTTGCAGGGGGCGCGCGAGCAGTACTTC	CASSLQGAREQYF
TRBV29-1	-	-	TRBJ1-5	TGCAGCGTCGAGGGGGTCGGCCAGCCCCAGCATTTT	CSVEGVGQPQHF
TRBV25-1	-	-	TRBJ2-5	TGTGCCAGCAGTGAATATAGGGGCGCGGAGACCCAGTACTTC	CASSEYRGAETQYF
TRBV5-1	-	TRBD2	TRBJ2-1	TGCGCCAGCAAAGGAGCGGGGATTGTATACAATGAGCAGTTCTTC	CASKGAGIVYNEQFF
TRBV4-1	-	TRBD1	TRBJ1-1	TGCGCCAGCAGCCGAGCCGGGACAGGGGCGCCCGCGGTGAACACTGAAGCTTTCTTT	CASSRAGTGAPAVNTEAFF
TRBV19	-	TRBD1	TRBJ1-2	TGTGCCAGTAGTGCGAGGACAGGGGGAGCCTATGGCTACACCTTC	CASSARTGGAYGYTF
TRBV21-1	-	-	TRBJ2-7	TGTGCCAGCAGCAAAAAGGCAGGGGCAGCAACCTCTAGCTCCTACGAGCAGTACTTC	CASSKKAGAATSSSYEQYF
TRBV30	-	TRBD2	TRBJ2-7	TGTGCCTGGAGACGGTCAGAGCTAGCGGGGGGCGAGCAGTACTTC	CAWRRSELAGGEQYF
TRBV6-5	-	-	TRBJ1-2	TGTGCCAGCAGTAGGGCCGGGACACTATATGGCTACACCTTC	CASSRAGTLYGYTF
TRBV5-4	-	TRBD2	TRBJ2-2	TGTGCCAGCAGTCCACCTAGCGGCTCAAACACCGGGGAGCTGTTTTTT	CASSPPSGSNTGELFF
TRBV6-1	-	TRBD1	TRBJ1-2	TGTGCCAGCGAGCCGGGACAGGGGGGCTACACCTTC	CASEPGQGGYTF
TRBV6-4	once	TRBD2	TRBJ2-3	TGTGCCAGCAGTGAAGGTAGCGGGAGGGATACGCAGTATTTT	CASSEGSGRDTQYF